Each of the 24 T cell receptor beta chains below was sequenced from the same sample in a study of metastatic and nonmetastatic thyroid tumors. TCRdb re-clonotyped the PCR reads via MiXCR. This table has approximately 23,000 clones, around 23% appearing once. There were no patients who had received any treatment before thyroid surgery. Material: blood. These receptors all stem from a male donor with papillary thyroid cancer or a benign thyroid nodule (not recorded which). Some clones in this sample may be carry-over from other donors' samples.

This clone was detected only a few times. V is TRBV12-3 or TRBV12-4 and J is TRBJ2-2, with a weak D call TRBD2 (5 bases). The CDR3 sequence is 13 residues long. V was trimmed by 2 bases and J by 7 bases, leaving 8 bases between them. Written as DNA, the CDR3 is TGTGCCAGCAGTTTAACTAGTGGCGGGGAGCTGTTTTTT. This encodes CASSLTSGGELFF.

This rearrangement joins TRBV6-1 to TRBJ1-2, with D possibly being TRBD1 (5 bases). Germline V gene data show CDR1 as MNHNS and CDR2 as SASEGT. With 6 bases removed from V and 6 bases from J, the gap between germline ends came to 20 bases. This CDR3 has 15 amino acids. The CDR3 DNA is TGTGCCAGCAGCCTCATCAGGGATAATAAGGATGGCTACACCTTC. This gives the protein CASSLIRDNKDGYTF.

This clone was observed at least ten times. The rearrangement links TRBV3-1 to TRBJ1-1; 7 nucleotides match TRBD1. With V trimmed by 5 bases and J by 1 base, 1 base remained unmatched. The germline gives CDR1 LGHDT, CDR2 YNNKEL (reference sequence). The CDR3 contains 13 residues. The chain's CDR3 is CASSRTGNTEAFF. As DNA, the CDR3 is TGTGCCAGCAGCAGGACAGGGAACACTGAAGCTTTCTTT.

This clone was observed many times. This chain uses TRBV28 with TRBJ2-3; D not resolved. This CDR3 has 16 amino acids. V was pared by 7 bases and J by 2 bases, with 19 bases between. The V gene's germline CDR1 is MDHEN and CDR2 SYDVKM. CDR3 DNA: TGTGCCAGCACCGACCAACGGGCTGACTTCACAGATACGCAGTATTTT. Protein: CASTDQRADFTDTQYF.

This clone was detected a few times. The chain joins TRBV20-1 to TRBJ1-5, with 10 bases that match TRBD1. V lost 5 bases and J lost 7; bases outside the gene matches: 8. This CDR3 contains 14 residues. Germline V gene lookup returns CDR1 DFQATT and CDR2 SNEGSKA (reference sequence). CDR3 amino acids: CSASDRGPKQPQHF. CDR3 in DNA: TGCAGTGCTTCTGACAGGGGGCCGAAGCAGCCCCAGCATTTT.

This clone was counted ten times or more. The chain uses TRBV24-1 and TRBJ1-4; D gene uncertain. The germline V gene has CDR1 KGHDR and CDR2 SFDVKD. The CDR3 consists of 15 residues. The V end was cut by 3 bases, the J end by 0 bases, with 7 bases between. This CDR3 reads CATSDPRATNEKLFF. The CDR3 nucleotides read TGTGCCACCAGTGATCCAAGAGCAACTAATGAAAAACTGTTTTTT.

There are a few counts of this clone. V gene TRBV6-1 combines with J gene TRBJ2-2; the match to TRBD1 covers 9 bases. The CDR3 sequence is 16 residues long. The junction had 7 bases not matched to a gene; V was cut back by 4 bases and J by 4 bases. Germline lookup yields CDR1 MNHNS and CDR2 SASEGT. CDR3 sequence (DNA): TGTGCCAGCAGTGTCCTTGGGACAGGGTTCACCGGGGAGCTGTTTTTT. Amino acids: CASSVLGTGFTGELFF.

This chain connects TRBV11-2 to TRBJ2-1; TRBD1 agrees at 7 bases. Germline V gene lookup returns CDR1 SGHAT and CDR2 FQNNGV. The V gene end was trimmed by 0 bases and the J gene end by 6 bases; junction bases not matched to a gene: 5. This CDR3 has 15 amino acids. CDR3 nucleotide sequence: TGTGCCAGCAGCTTAGACCCAGGGACAGTCAATGAGCAGTTCTTC. Its protein product is CASSLDPGTVNEQFF.

The chain combines TRBV19 with TRBJ1-3, with no clear D. V was clipped by 7 bases and J by 9 bases, with 16 bases between them. The CDR3 covers 13 residues. Germline values: CDR1 LNHDA, CDR2 SQIVND (reference sequence). The CDR3 DNA is TGTGCCAGTACCGCCCAATTCGAAGGCACCATATATTTT. This encodes CASTAQFEGTIYF. The entire variable domain, with the rest obtained from reference TRBV19 and TRBJ1-3, is as follows: DGGITQSPKYLFRKEGQNVTLSCEQNLNHDAMYWYRQDPGQGLRLIYYSQIVNDFQKGDIAEGYSVSREKKESFPLTVTSAQKNPTAFYLCASTAQFEGTIYFGEGSWLTVV.

This clone was counted at least ten times. Germline and junction disagree at one end, which may indicate a read error. The J gene is TRBJ1-2, the V gene TRBV18; 7 bases map to TRBD1. Germline V CDR1 and CDR2: KGHSH, LQKENI. This CDR3 has 13 amino acids. The CDR3 DNA reads TGTGCCAGCTCACCGACAGGGTGGCTAGGCTTCAAATTC. It codes for CASSPTGWLGFKF.

Only a few counts were recorded for this clone. This rearrangement joins TRBV6-1 to TRBJ1-2, with 7 positions matching TRBD1. Germline loops: CDR1 MNHNS, CDR2 SASEGT. Unmatched junction bases numbered 7, after V lost 5 bases and J lost 4 bases. The CDR3 has 14 residues. CDR3 in amino acids: CASSTGTASYGYTF. CDR3 nucleotide sequence: TGTGCCAGCAGTACAGGGACAGCCTCCTATGGCTACACCTTC.

This clone was seen a handful of times. The chain links TRBV27 to TRBJ2-1, with 9 bases identical to TRBD1. The CDR3 is 15 residues long. Germline CDR1 and CDR2: MNHEY and SMNVEV (reference sequence). Unmatched junction bases numbered 6, after V lost 6 bases and J lost 3 bases. This CDR3 is CASRLGQGGYNEQFF. The CDR3 region has the DNA TGTGCCAGCAGACTGGGACAGGGAGGCTACAATGAGCAGTTCTTC.

In the case of this clone: One end of the junction fails to match germline, which may point to a read error. The chain recombines TRBV24-1 with TRBJ1-2; 7 positions match TRBD1. The germline CDR1 and CDR2 sequences are KGHDR and SFDVKD. The CDR3 is 15 amino acids. This CDR3 is CANSDAARGTDGYTF. The CDR3 region has the DNA TGTGCCAACAGTGACGCAGCGCGGGGGACAGATGGCTACACCTTC.

This clone has at least ten counts. Other DNA variants within this sample encode the same CDR3. The chain carries TRBV2 and TRBJ2-1, with TRBD2 matching over 7 bases. The CDR3 loop spans 14 amino acids. Germline V lookup: CDR1 SNHLY, CDR2 FYNNEI. V trimming: 9 bases; J trimming: 8 bases; junction bases outside the gene matches: 13. CDR3 sequence reads: CASLAAIGRDEQFF. For the CDR3, the DNA is TGTGCCAGTCTAGCGGCCATCGGACGCGATGAGCAGTTCTTC.

This clone was counted many times. The chain couples TRBV7-3 to TRBJ2-1, with D unclear. Looked up from germline, CDR1 is SGHTA and CDR2 is FQGTGA. The CDR3 is made up of 16 amino acids. V was cut by 4 bases and J by 3 bases, with 16 bases left in between. The CDR3 protein is CASSSLQTWDYNEQFF. In nucleotides, the CDR3 is TGTGCCAGCAGCTCCCTCCAAACCTGGGACTACAATGAGCAGTTCTTC.

This chain links TRBV5-1 with TRBJ2-7; D might be TRBD1 (6 bases). Trimming shortened V by 4 bases and J by 1 base, and 12 bases separated the two germline ends. The CDR3 length is 14 residues. Germline CDR1 is SGHRS and CDR2 is YFSETQ. For the CDR3, the DNA is TGCGCCAGCAGCATGACCAGGGGTTCCTACGAGCAGTACTTC. This gives the protein CASSMTRGSYEQYF.

Many counts were recorded for this clone. The chain is built from TRBV24-1 and TRBJ2-3; TRBD1 matches 9 bases. Trimming at V came to 4 bases and at J to 2 bases, leaving 6 bases not matched to a gene. Looked up from germline, CDR1 is KGHDR and CDR2 is SFDVKD. The CDR3 has 16 residues. The chain's CDR3 is CATSDPGQGNTDTQYF. The CDR3 DNA follows: TGTGCCACCAGTGACCCGGGACAGGGTAACACAGATACGCAGTATTTT.

This chain connects TRBV11-2 to TRBJ2-7; D ambiguous. Germline CDR1 and CDR2: SGHAT and FQNNGV. This CDR3 region has 11 residues. V was pared by 7 bases and J by 6 bases, with 10 bases between. In DNA form, the CDR3 reads TGTGCCAGCACAGATTTGGTCGAGCAGTACTTC. Translating gives CASTDLVEQYF. Together with reference TRBV11-2 and TRBJ2-7, the CDR3 gives the full variable domain: EAGVAQSPRYKIIEKRQSVAFWCNPISGHATLYWYQQILGQGPKLLIQFQNNGVVDDSQLPKDRFSAERLKGVDSTLKIQPAKLEDSAVYLCASTDLVEQYFGPGTRLTVT.

By its share, this clone is medium-sized. The rearrangement links TRBV6-4 to TRBJ1-1; weak D call: TRBD1 (5 bases). V was trimmed by 3 bases and J by 4 bases, leaving 9 bases between them. The CDR3 runs to 13 residues. Per the germline V gene, CDR1 is MRHNA and CDR2 is SNTAGT. The CDR3 protein is CASSEGDSTEAFF. The CDR3 nucleotides are TGTGCCAGCAGTGAGGGGGATAGCACTGAAGCTTTCTTT.

The rearrangement joins TRBV6-2 or TRBV6-3 to TRBJ2-5; no clear D gene. CDR1 and CDR2 from the germline V gene are MNHEY and SVGEGT. Trimming pared 6 bases from V and 5 bases from J, leaving 10 bases between. The CDR3 is 12 amino acids. The CDR3 sequence is CASRSTGETQYF. The CDR3 DNA reads TGTGCCAGCAGAAGTACTGGGGAGACCCAGTACTTC.

This clone was seen a single time. This sequence may be a read error, since a much larger clone differs from it by one base. The J gene is TRBJ1-3, the V gene TRBV7-9, with a weak D call TRBD1 (5 bases). Germline V CDR1 and CDR2: SEHNR, FQNEAQ (reference sequence). The CDR3 spans 13 residues. Trimming shortened V by 6 bases and J by 1 base, and 7 bases separated the two germline ends. CDR3 in DNA: TGTGCCAGCAGTGGGGGTTCTGGAAACACCATATATTTT. It codes for CASSGGSGNTIYF.

There are many counts of this clone. The V call is TRBV14, the J call TRBJ1-6; TRBD1 might be the D (5 bases). The CDR3 consists of 16 residues. With 0 bases removed from V and 7 bases from J, the gap between germline ends came to 13 bases. The germline V gene encodes CDR1 SGHDN and CDR2 FVKESK. This chain's CDR3 is CASSQDWGPMNSPLHF. CDR3 sequence (DNA): TGTGCCAGCAGCCAAGATTGGGGACCGATGAATTCACCCCTCCACTTT.

Only a few counts were recorded for this clone. The J gene is TRBJ1-6, the V gene TRBV6-1, with a tentative D call TRBD1 (6 bases). This CDR3 comprises 14 residues. Trimming cost V 5 bases and J 6 bases, with 11 bases left between them. CDR1 MNHNS and CDR2 SASEGT come from the germline V gene. The CDR3 DNA follows: TGTGCCAGCAGTCGAGGGGGGACTAATTCACCCCTCCACTTT. Residues: CASSRGGTNSPLHF.

Comments on this clone: At one end, the junction sequence differs from germline, possibly due to a read error. The chain is built from TRBV28 and TRBJ2-1; 12 nucleotides align to TRBD2. This CDR3 region has 17 residues. From germline, CDR1 is MDHEN and CDR2 SYDVKM. CDR3 sequence: CAGSLKSSGRGYNEQFF. The CDR3 DNA follows: TGTGCCGGCAGTTTGAAGTCTAGCGGGAGGGGCTACAATGAGCAGTTCTTC.